The 18 T cell receptor beta chains below come from one sample, sequenced in a study of metastatic and nonmetastatic thyroid tumors. Each patient went into thyroid surgery without having received any treatment. TCRdb reprocessed the PCR reads using MiXCR. The table includes some 27,000 clones, 23% detected once. Sequencing was done on a sample of blood. The receptor set was obtained from a female donor with papillary thyroid cancer or a benign thyroid nodule (not recorded which). Some clones in this sample may be carry-over from other donors' samples.

In its sample, this clone was seen a few times. The V and J genes are TRBV6-2 or TRBV6-3 and TRBJ1-2; 8 nucleotides match TRBD1. The CDR3 consists of 18 residues. Germline V gene lookup returns CDR1 MNHEY and CDR2 SVGEGT. After removal of 2 bases from V and 0 bases from J, the junction contained 11 bases not matched to a gene. The CDR3 DNA follows: TGTGCCAGCAGTTACGCTGAGACAGGGGAGTTAGCTAACTATGGCTACACCTTC. Translating gives CASSYAETGELANYGYTF.

This clone was found many times. This chain uses TRBV9 with TRBJ2-3; 12 positions match TRBD2. The J segment lost 2 bases and the V segment lost 4 bases, leaving 8 bases of the junction unmatched. This CDR3 spans 17 amino acids. The germline V gene encodes CDR1 SGDLS and CDR2 YYNGEE. The CDR3 DNA sequence: TGTGCCAGCAGCCTCAATTCTAGCGGGAGGGCCACAGATACGCAGTATTTT. It translates to CASSLNSSGRATDTQYF.

For this clone: A much more abundant neighbour one base away suggests this may be a read error. This chain connects TRBV19 to TRBJ2-1; TRBD1 agrees at 8 bases. CDR1 is LNHDA and CDR2 is SQIVND in the germline V gene (reference sequence). The CDR3 length is 15 residues. In nucleotides, the CDR3 is TGTGCCAGTGGTATCCGGGACAGGTGCTACAATGAGCAGTTCTTC. This codes for CASGIRDRCYNEQFF.

This clone is labeled medium-sized. The chain employs TRBV30 and TRBJ2-7; D is unclear. There are 13 residues in the CDR3. Germline assignment: CDR1 GTSNPN and CDR2 SVGIG (reference sequence). Trimming took 4 bases from V and 5 from J, leaving 15 bases between them. CDR3 sequence (DNA): TGTGCCTGGACCGACGGAGTTTTCGACGAGCAGTACTTC. Residues: CAWTDGVFDEQYF.

This clone was observed many times. The chain couples TRBV29-1 to TRBJ2-7, with TRBD1 matching 7 bases. The germline V gene encodes CDR1 SQVTM and CDR2 ANQGSEA. The CDR3 runs 14 residues. With 2 bases clipped from V and 5 bases from J, the junction kept 9 bases outside the gene matches. CDR3 amino acids: CSVELRGRGNEQYF. CDR3 bases: TGCAGCGTTGAACTGAGGGGCAGGGGGAACGAGCAGTACTTC.

This clone was detected ten times or more. The J gene is TRBJ2-1, the V gene TRBV11-1, with 7 positions matching TRBD2. The CDR3 spans 16 residues. V lost 8 bases and J lost 3; bases outside the gene matches: 13. Germline assignment: CDR1 SGHAT and CDR2 FQDESV (reference sequence). This CDR3 is CASPTEAGEGYNEQFF. CDR3 coding DNA: TGTGCCAGCCCGACAGAGGCGGGAGAGGGCTACAATGAGCAGTTCTTC.

This clone was detected ten times or more. The J gene is TRBJ2-7, the V gene TRBV7-9, with TRBD1 matching 9 bases. The CDR3 contains 14 residues. V trimming: 5 bases; J trimming: 3 bases; junction bases outside the gene matches: 5. Germline lookup yields CDR1 SEHNR and CDR2 FQNEAQ (reference sequence). The CDR3 is CASSGRTGDYEQYF. CDR3 nucleotides: TGTGCCAGCAGCGGGCGGACAGGGGACTACGAGCAGTACTTC.

Here the CDR3 reads CASSPGAGLHVQYF. As DNA, the CDR3 is TGTGCCAGCAGTCCCGGGGCAGGGCTCCACGTGCAGTACTTC. V usage is TRBV12-3 or TRBV12-4 and J usage is TRBJ2-7; tentatively, D is TRBD1 or TRBD2 (5 bases each). The CDR3 is made up of 14 amino acids. V dropped 5 bases and J dropped 9 bases, with 20 bases sitting between them.

To note about this clone: This could be a read error, since a much larger clone is one nucleotide away. The conserved phenylalanine or tryptophan is not found at the CDR3 terminus, so this likely reflects a read error. V usage is TRBV3-1 and J usage is TRBJ1-1, with D unclear. Germline CDR1 and CDR2: LGHDT and YNNKEL (reference sequence). The CDR3 totals 14 residues. Trimming took off 2 bases at V and 4 bases at J, with 11 bases between the two ends. The CDR3 region has the DNA TGTGCCAGCAGCCAAAGAACCACTGTCACTGAAGCTTTCCTT. Amino acids: CASSQRTTVTEAFL.

The table lists this clone with many counts. The rearrangement uses TRBV30 and TRBJ2-7; 16 positions agree with TRBD2. V was clipped by 0 bases and J by 6 bases; unmatched bases: 8. The CDR3 is 17 residues long. In germline, CDR1 is GTSNPN, CDR2 SVGIG (reference sequence). The CDR3 loop reads CAWSVSRGLAGGAEQYF. In DNA form, the CDR3 reads TGTGCCTGGAGTGTTTCGCGGGGACTAGCGGGAGGGGCCGAGCAGTACTTC. Using reference TRBV30 and TRBJ2-7 for the parts outside the CDR3, the full variable domain is SQTIHQWPATLVQPVGSPLSLECTVEGTSNPNLYWYRQAAGRGLQLLFYSVGIGQISSEVPQNLSASRPQDRQFILSSKKLLLSDSGFYLCAWSVSRGLAGGAEQYFGPGTRLTVT.

On this clone itself: The junction departs from germline at one end; a sequencing error may be responsible. The chain joins TRBV19 to TRBJ2-5; 7 nucleotides match TRBD2. This CDR3 has 16 residues. CDR1 is LNHDA and CDR2 is SQIVND in the germline V gene (reference sequence). The CDR3 sequence is CGSSIRAAGNQETQNF. As DNA, the CDR3 is TGTGGCAGTAGTATTAGGGCAGCGGGGAACCAAGAGACCCAGAACTTC.

This clone was counted at least ten times. The chain employs TRBV6-1 and TRBJ1-2; 9 positions agree with TRBD1. This CDR3 has 15 residues. CDR1 and CDR2 from the germline V gene are MNHNS and SASEGT. V shed 6 bases, J shed 4 bases, and the junction held 9 bases outside the gene matches. This chain's CDR3 is CASSRGDRESYGYTF. DNA for the CDR3: TGTGCCAGCAGCCGAGGGGACAGGGAGAGCTATGGCTACACCTTC.

This clone was seen at least ten times. This chain connects TRBV13 to TRBJ1-1; D remains unclear. Germline CDR1 reads PRHDT; CDR2 reads FYEKMQ (reference sequence). The CDR3 has 15 amino acids. Trimming shortened V by 0 bases and J by 3 bases, and 11 bases separated the two germline ends. The CDR3 here is CASSLGVRLHTEAFF. The CDR3 region has the DNA TGTGCCAGCAGCTTAGGGGTTAGGCTTCACACTGAAGCTTTCTTT.

This clone came up a few times. The V gene is TRBV6-1, the J gene TRBJ2-1; 8 bases are shared with TRBD2. V trimming: 6 bases; J trimming: 10 bases; junction bases outside the gene matches: 14. This CDR3 contains 15 residues. Germline CDR1 and CDR2: MNHNS and SASEGT. DNA for the CDR3: TGTGCCAGCAGGGGAACTATCGGGAGGGCCGGGGAGCAGTTCTTC. Its protein product is CASRGTIGRAGEQFF.

This clone is labeled as medium-sized. V gene TRBV20-1 combines with J gene TRBJ2-7; 12 bases are a match to TRBD1. The germline gives CDR1 DFQATT, CDR2 SNEGSKA (reference sequence). The CDR3 runs to 15 residues. The trim removed 5 bases at V and 5 bases at J, leaving 10 bases unmatched. In DNA, the CDR3 is TGCAGTGCTCCTGCCGGGGACAGGGGGCAGGACGAGCAGTACTTC. Translating gives CSAPAGDRGQDEQYF.

This clone was counted at least ten times. V gene TRBV6-4 combines with J gene TRBJ2-1, with 12 bases identical to TRBD1. Germline trimming cut 6 bases from V and 9 bases from J; bases unmatched to any gene: 9. The CDR3 has 15 amino acids. CDR1 is MRHNA and CDR2 is SNTAGT in the germline V gene. CDR3 nucleotides: TGTGCCAGCAGCACCGGGACAGGGGGCCGCTTTGAGCAGTTCTTC. This sequence encodes CASSTGTGGRFEQFF.

This clone has ten or more counts. The CDR3 loop is CASSQEGAENYGYTF. DNA of the CDR3: TGCGCCAGCAGCCAAGAAGGGGCGGAAAACTATGGCTACACCTTC. The chain joins TRBV4-3 to TRBJ1-2, with D possibly matching TRBD1 (5 bases). Germline V gives CDR1 LGHNA, CDR2 YSLEER. CDR3 length: 15 residues. V lost 0 bases and J 2 bases, leaving 10 bases between the germline ends.

This clone was counted many times. This chain connects TRBV6-1 to TRBJ1-3; D is possibly TRBD1 (5 bases). The germline V gene has CDR1 MNHNS and CDR2 SASEGT. Trimming stripped 7 bases from V and 3 bases from J, with 16 bases between. The CDR3 is made up of 15 amino acids. This chain's CDR3 is CASTPQGGIGNTIYF. CDR3 DNA sequence: TGTGCCAGCACTCCCCAGGGTGGCATTGGAAACACCATATATTTT.